The 18 T cell receptor beta chains in this list originate from one sample, sequenced in a study of blood T cell repertoires in COVID-19. The repertoire was sequenced with immunoSEQ multiplex PCR; TCRdb's copy has only in-frame clones and lacks some. Seen here are roughly 70,000 clones, about four fifths observed once, and the top ten hold 4.5%. Specimen: peripheral blood. All receptors derive from an older woman with acute or convalescent COVID-19.

The V call is TRBV27, the J call TRBJ1-5; tentatively, D is TRBD1 (5 bases). Germline assignment: CDR1 MNHEY and CDR2 SMNVEV (reference sequence). V was pared by 3 bases and J by 4 bases, with 13 bases between. The CDR3 totals 15 residues. Here the CDR3 reads CASSFSGPSNQPQHF. CDR3 nucleotide sequence: TGTGCCAGCAGTTTCTCAGGGCCCTCTAATCAGCCCCAGCATTTT.

The chain is built from TRBV5-1 and TRBJ1-1; a possible D gene is TRBD1 (5 bases). The V gene's germline CDR1 is SGHRS and CDR2 YFSETQ. Trimming cost V 0 bases and J 5 bases, with 11 bases left between them. This CDR3 has 14 amino acids. DNA for the CDR3: TGCGCCAGCAGCTTGGATGGCAGGGCGACTGAAGCTTTCTTT. Translating it yields CASSLDGRATEAFF.

The chain couples TRBV7-7 to TRBJ2-2; D unclear. The germline V gene encodes CDR1 SSHAT and CDR2 FNYEAQ (reference sequence). The ends were cut back, 3 bases at V and 4 bases at J, with 6 bases in the middle. CDR3 length equals 13 residues. The CDR3 coding sequence is TGTGCCAGCAGCTTGAAGCCCACCGGGGAGCTGTTTTTT. It encodes CASSLKPTGELFF.

The chain links TRBV4-2 to TRBJ1-2, with 8 bases aligning to TRBD1. V lost 0 bases to trimming and J lost 2 bases; unmatched junction nucleotides: 5. The CDR3 is made up of 16 amino acids. Germline V gene sequence: CDR1 LGHNA, CDR2 YNFKEQ. The chain's CDR3 is CASSQEPGQGNYGYTF. The CDR3 DNA sequence: TGTGCCAGCAGCCAAGAGCCCGGACAGGGCAACTATGGCTACACCTTC.

The chain combines TRBV3-1 (or the pseudogene TRBV3-2) with TRBJ1-2; possible D gene TRBD1, 6 bases. V dropped 0 bases and J dropped 4 bases, with 12 bases sitting between them. Germline V gives CDR1 LGHDT, CDR2 YNNKEL (reference sequence). There are 15 residues in the CDR3. CDR3 amino acids: CASSQDGQGTYGYTF. The CDR3 coding sequence is TGTGCCAGCAGCCAAGATGGGCAGGGGACCTATGGCTACACCTTC.

The CDR3 loop reads CASSQDGNRPGELFF. CDR3 in DNA: TGCGCCAGCAGCCAAGATGGGAACAGGCCCGGGGAGCTGTTTTTT. The chain joins TRBV4-1 to TRBJ2-2, with D possibly being TRBD1 (5 bases). This CDR3 region has 15 residues. V was shortened by 0 bases and J by 6 bases, with 11 bases between the two germline ends. Germline CDR1 is MGHRA and CDR2 is YSYEKL.

The chain recombines TRBV5-6 with TRBJ1-6; 7 nucleotides agree with TRBD1. V trimming: 0 bases; J trimming: 4 bases; junction bases outside the gene matches: 1. The CDR3 consists of 15 residues. Looked up from germline, CDR1 is SGHDT and CDR2 is YYEEEE. The chain's CDR3 is CASSLEQGYNSPLHF. The DNA of the CDR3 is TGTGCCAGCAGCTTGGAACAGGGGTATAATTCACCCCTCCACTTT.

V gene TRBV2 combines with J gene TRBJ2-1, with 7 bases identical to TRBD1. V was pared by 3 bases and J by 0 bases, with 2 bases of the junction left unmatched. CDR3 length: 15 amino acids. CDR1 SNHLY and CDR2 FYNNEI come from the germline V gene. This CDR3 reads CASSDSGGSYNEQFF. CDR3 nucleotides: TGTGCCAGCAGTGACTCAGGGGGCTCCTACAATGAGCAGTTCTTC.

The chain employs TRBV7-6 and TRBJ1-5, with D uncertain. The CDR3 extends over 15 amino acids. Per the germline V gene, CDR1 is SGHVS and CDR2 is FNYEAQ. Trimming shortened V by 1 base and J by 3 bases, and 10 bases separated the two germline ends. CDR3 sequence reads: CASSLDGQSNQPQHF. CDR3 DNA: TGTGCCAGCAGCTTAGATGGGCAGTCCAATCAGCCCCAGCATTTT.

The chain employs TRBV12-3 or TRBV12-4 and TRBJ1-2; TRBD1 matches at 10 bases. The CDR3 extends over 12 amino acids. Unmatched junction bases numbered 7, after V lost 5 bases and J lost 13 bases. The CDR3 loop is CASSPPGQGFTF. In DNA, the CDR3 is TGTGCCAGCAGTCCCCCGGGACAGGGGTTCACCTTC.

V and J are TRBV4-1 and TRBJ1-2; TRBD1 matches at 9 bases. The CDR3 runs to 14 residues. Germline V gene lookup returns CDR1 MGHRA and CDR2 YSYEKL. Trimming removed 0 bases from V and 4 bases from J; junction bases left unmatched: 0. CDR3 coding DNA: TGCGCCAGCAGCCAAGAGACAGGGGGCTATGGCTACACCTTC. This gives the protein CASSQETGGYGYTF.

The DNA for the CDR3 is TGTGCCAGCAGCCCCGGGACAGGGATAGGAACCGGGGAGCTGTTTTTT. This sequence encodes CASSPGTGIGTGELFF. This sequence joins TRBV7-7 and TRBJ2-2, with 9 bases identical to TRBD1. Germline CDR1 is SSHAT and CDR2 is FNYEAQ (reference sequence). The CDR3 covers 16 residues. The trim removed 5 bases at V and 5 bases at J, leaving 9 bases unmatched. Together with reference TRBV7-7 and TRBJ2-2, the CDR3 gives the full variable domain: GAGVSQSPRYKVTKRGQDVTLRCDPISSHATLYWYQQALGQGPEFLTYFNYEAQPDKSGLPSDRFSAERPEGSISTLTIQRTEQRDSAMYRCASSPGTGIGTGELFFGEGSRLTVL.

This chain links TRBV20-1 with TRBJ2-7, with 10 bases lining up with TRBD2. The CDR3 covers 13 residues. J gave up 5 bases and V 3 bases, and 4 bases lay outside the gene matches. Germline assignment: CDR1 DFQATT and CDR2 SNEGSKA (reference sequence). The chain's CDR3 is CSASTSGADEQYF. CDR3 sequence (DNA): TGCAGTGCTAGTACTAGCGGGGCGGACGAGCAGTACTTC.

This chain's CDR3 is CASSTFDRGSQPQHF. The CDR3 region has the DNA TGTGCCAGTAGTACCTTCGACAGGGGATCCCAGCCCCAGCATTTT. The chain couples TRBV19 to TRBJ1-5; 8 bases line up with TRBD1. V was clipped by 4 bases and J by 7 bases; unmatched bases: 9. Germline V gene data show CDR1 as LNHDA and CDR2 as SQIVND (reference sequence). The CDR3 totals 15 residues.

This rearrangement joins TRBV5-1 to TRBJ2-2; TRBD2 might be the D (5 bases). V was shortened by 4 bases and J by 4 bases, with 23 bases between the two germline ends. The V gene's germline CDR1 is SGHRS and CDR2 YFSETQ. The CDR3 sequence is 18 residues long. The CDR3 region has the DNA TGCGCCAGCAGCCCGAGAATAACGGTCCAAGGGAGCACCGGGGAGCTGTTTTTT. This gives the protein CASSPRITVQGSTGELFF.

The rearrangement links TRBV5-6 to TRBJ1-4; 7 bases are a match to TRBD1. Per germline, CDR1 SGHDT and CDR2 YYEEEE. The CDR3 length is 14 residues. The V gene end was trimmed by 1 base and the J gene end by 7 bases; junction bases not matched to a gene: 4. CDR3 nucleotides: TGTGCCAGCAGCTTGCGCAGGGGGGCTGAAAAACTGTTTTTT. Its translation is CASSLRRGAEKLFF.

This chain uses TRBV11-2 with TRBJ1-1; D remains unclear. The CDR3 contains 14 residues. From germline, CDR1 is SGHAT and CDR2 FQNNGV. Deletions cut 1 base from V and 5 bases from J, with 11 bases between. Here the CDR3 DNA reads TGTGCCAGCAGCTTAGCAGGTCCTGGGACTGAAGCTTTCTTT. As protein: CASSLAGPGTEAFF.

The rearrangement links TRBV5-1 to TRBJ1-2, with 7 bases that match TRBD1. Trimming at V came to 5 bases and at J to 2 bases, leaving 9 bases not matched to a gene. Germline V gene sequence: CDR1 SGHRS, CDR2 YFSETQ. The CDR3 spans 15 residues. The CDR3 reads CASRPAPGGNYGYTF. As DNA, the CDR3 is TGCGCCAGCAGGCCCGCCCCAGGGGGGAACTATGGCTACACCTTC.